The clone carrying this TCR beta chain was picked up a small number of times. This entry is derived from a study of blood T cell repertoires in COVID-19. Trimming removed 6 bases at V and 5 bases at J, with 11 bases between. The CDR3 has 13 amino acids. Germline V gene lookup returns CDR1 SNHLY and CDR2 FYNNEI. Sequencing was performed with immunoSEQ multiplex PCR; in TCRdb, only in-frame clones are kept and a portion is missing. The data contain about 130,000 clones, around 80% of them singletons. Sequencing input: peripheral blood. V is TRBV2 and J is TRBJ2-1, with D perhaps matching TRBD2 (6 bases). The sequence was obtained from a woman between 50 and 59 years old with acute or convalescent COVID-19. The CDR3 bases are TGTGCCAGCAGCGAGCGGGTCAACAATGAGCAGTTCTTC. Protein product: CASSERVNNEQFF.